Listed here are 29 T cell receptor beta chains from one sample, sequenced in a study of T-cell memory formation after mild COVID-19 (dated by TCRdb to about 2021). Libraries were constructed by 5' RACE. This sample was sequenced with an Illumina NovaSeq 6000. The public reads were quality trimmed at Q25 with fastp and then assembled into clones with MiXCR by TCRdb, keeping productive beta chains. Records with the same CDR3 protein are collapsed into one entry carrying the most frequent genes and DNA. The sample profile shows 85,000 to 130,000 distinct CDR3 sequences; 12% of them were found once. In total, the top ten clones hold around 30% of the sample. The specimen sequenced was PBMCs or a T cell subset sorted from them (not recorded which). The receptors were gathered from an adult woman who had mild COVID-19 (a few samples of this study predate the infection). The sample titles of this study are shuffled in the database, so cell type and time point are left out; the donor was told from shared clones.

This chain joins TRBV7-9 and TRBJ1-4; D possibly corresponds to TRBD1 (5 bases). This CDR3 has 18 residues. Germline V lookup: CDR1 SEHNR, CDR2 FQNEAQ (reference sequence). Deletions cut 3 bases from V and 4 bases from J, with 21 bases between. Here the CDR3 reads CASSLGIGTPSVNEKLFF. The CDR3 DNA is TGTGCCAGCAGCTTGGGCATCGGGACGCCTTCAGTTAATGAAAAACTGTTTTTT.

This clonotype has only a few counts. The rearrangement joins TRBV20-1 to TRBJ2-7; 7 bases agree with TRBD2. This CDR3 is built from 15 residues. The germline gives CDR1 DFQATT, CDR2 SNEGSKA (reference sequence). The ends lost 0 bases at V and 0 bases at J; junction bases unmatched: 5. The DNA for the CDR3 is TGCAGTGCTAGAGAAAGAGCGGGGAGCTCCTACGAGCAGTACTTC. This encodes CSARERAGSSYEQYF.

The chain combines TRBV5-6 with TRBJ2-7; D is unclear. V was clipped by 0 bases and J by 11 bases, with 12 bases between them. The CDR3 extends over 12 amino acids. CDR1 is SGHDT, CDR2 YYEEEE, per germline. The CDR3 DNA follows: TGTGCCAGCAGCTTGGGTTCCACACCGAAGTACTTC. The encoded protein is CASSLGSTPKYF.

The chain links TRBV29-1 to TRBJ2-1, with 10 bases that match TRBD2. Germline trimming cut 0 bases from V and 0 bases from J; bases unmatched to any gene: 17. This CDR3 spans 21 amino acids. Germline CDR1 is SQVTM and CDR2 is ANQGSEA. This CDR3 is CSVEDIREIAGGPSSYNEQFF. In DNA, the CDR3 is TGCAGCGTTGAAGATATCAGGGAAATAGCGGGAGGCCCAAGCTCCTACAATGAGCAGTTCTTC.

The chain employs TRBV28 and TRBJ1-1; D may be TRBD1 (5 bases). Between the trimmed V and J ends, which lost 6 bases and 4 bases, there was a span of 18 bases. The CDR3 covers 15 residues. Germline CDR1 is MDHEN and CDR2 is SYDVKM. Written as DNA, the CDR3 is TGTGCCAGCAGCCCGATCAGGGAGGGGATCACTGAAGCTTTCTTT. Translated, it gives CASSPIREGITEAFF.

This clonotype was detected a few times. The chain employs TRBV6-5 and TRBJ1-2; possible D gene TRBD1, 6 bases. CDR3 size: 12 residues. V was trimmed by 4 bases and J by 8 bases, leaving 11 bases between them. Germline CDR1 and CDR2: MNHEY and SVGAGI. CDR3 amino acids: CASSLGGMGYTF. CDR3 sequence (DNA): TGTGCCAGCAGTTTAGGGGGAATGGGCTACACCTTC.

This clonotype has just a few counts. This chain joins TRBV19 and TRBJ2-7, with 11 bases that match TRBD1. From germline, CDR1 is LNHDA and CDR2 SQIVND (reference sequence). The CDR3 spans 15 residues. J lost 2 bases, V lost 5 bases, and 5 bases had no gene match. CDR3 region: CASSWTGGSAYEQYF. DNA for the CDR3: TGTGCCAGTAGTTGGACAGGGGGCAGCGCCTACGAGCAGTACTTC.

This clonotype was seen only a few times. The chain has TRBV7-8 and TRBJ2-1; tentative D call: TRBD2 (6 bases). The CDR3 covers 15 residues. Germline values: CDR1 SGHVS, CDR2 FQNEAQ. The V end lost 2 bases, the J end lost 0 bases, and 8 bases lay between the germline ends. The CDR3 is CASSLRLDSYNEQFF. CDR3 DNA sequence: TGTGCCAGCAGCTTAAGACTAGACTCCTACAATGAGCAGTTCTTC.

The sample holds a few counts of this clonotype. The rearrangement uses TRBV5-1 and TRBJ1-1; unclear D gene. This CDR3 spans 15 amino acids. Germline CDR1 reads SGHRS; CDR2 reads YFSETQ. V was pared by 4 bases and J by 3 bases, with 16 bases between. The CDR3 region has the DNA TGCGCCAGCAGCCCTGGCGTGGCAGAGGACACTGAAGCTTTCTTT. This sequence encodes CASSPGVAEDTEAFF.

The V and J genes are TRBV5-4 and TRBJ2-2; no clear D gene. V gave up 0 bases and J gave up 7 bases, with 4 bases separating them. The CDR3 runs 12 residues. Germline V CDR1 and CDR2: SGHNT, YYREEE (reference sequence). The CDR3: CASSLGDGELFF. The CDR3 DNA follows: TGTGCCAGCAGCTTGGGGGACGGGGAGCTGTTTTTT.

The sample holds a few counts of this clonotype. The chain combines TRBV6-5 with TRBJ2-1; no firm D call. Trimming left V 2 bases short and J 8 bases short, with 19 bases between. Per germline, CDR1 MNHEY and CDR2 SVGAGI. The CDR3 length is 16 residues. In DNA, the CDR3 is TGTGCCAGCAGTTACGTAGCCGTAACCTACTTGGATGAGCAGTTCTTC. As protein: CASSYVAVTYLDEQFF.

CDR3 sequence reads: CASSYSREGLWGFIPQETQYF. Written as DNA, the CDR3 is TGTGCCAGCAGTTACTCGAGGGAGGGACTTTGGGGTTTCATTCCTCAAGAGACCCAGTACTTC. This sequence joins TRBV6-5 and TRBJ2-5, with 7 positions matching TRBD2. J lost 2 bases, V lost 0 bases, and 21 bases had no gene match. The CDR3 sequence is 21 residues long. Germline values: CDR1 MNHEY, CDR2 SVGAGI.

There are a few counts of this clonotype. The V gene is TRBV7-9, the J gene TRBJ2-3, with 7 bases that match TRBD2. The germline V gene encodes CDR1 SEHNR and CDR2 FQNEAQ (reference sequence). This CDR3 spans 16 amino acids. The J segment lost 3 bases and the V segment lost 0 bases, leaving 6 bases of the junction unmatched. CDR3 protein: CASSLAPAGVTDTQYF. CDR3 nucleotide sequence: TGTGCCAGCAGCTTAGCCCCGGCGGGGGTAACAGATACGCAGTATTTT.

This clonotype has more than one count but fewer than ten. The CDR3 sequence is CASSLGPAPAYEQYF. The CDR3 bases are TGTGCCAGCAGCTTAGGTCCAGCCCCAGCCTACGAGCAGTACTTC. V gene TRBV7-9 combines with J gene TRBJ2-7; no definite D call. Trimming pared 1 base from V and 2 bases from J, leaving 12 bases between. In germline, CDR1 is SEHNR, CDR2 FQNEAQ (reference sequence). This CDR3 has 15 amino acids.

There are a few counts of this clonotype. The V gene is TRBV7-9, the J gene TRBJ1-1; 8 bases line up with TRBD1. V was clipped by 6 bases and J by 1 base; unmatched bases: 4. Germline V gene data show CDR1 as SEHNR and CDR2 as FQNEAQ (reference sequence). The CDR3 runs to 14 residues. CDR3 sequence (DNA): TGTGCCAGCAGAACGGGACAGGCGAACACTGAAGCTTTCTTT. Amino acids: CASRTGQANTEAFF.

In this sample, this clonotype turned up a few times. This chain links TRBV6-5 with TRBJ1-2; 7 bases line up with TRBD1. This CDR3 is built from 14 residues. CDR1 and CDR2 from the germline V gene are MNHEY and SVGAGI. Trimming at V came to 8 bases and at J to 1 base, leaving 7 bases not matched to a gene. The DNA of the CDR3 is TGTGCCAGCCAACCGGGACAGATTAACTATGGCTACACCTTC. Its protein product is CASQPGQINYGYTF.

The chain has TRBV9 and TRBJ2-2; the match to TRBD2 covers 14 bases. Germline CDR1 is SGDLS and CDR2 is YYNGEE. Trimming at V came to 2 bases and at J to 3 bases, leaving 6 bases not matched to a gene. The CDR3 contains 18 residues. The CDR3 loop is CASSVRLAGGPYTGELFF. For the CDR3, the DNA is TGTGCCAGCAGCGTTCGACTAGCGGGGGGGCCGTACACCGGGGAGCTGTTTTTT.

V usage is TRBV11-2 and J usage is TRBJ2-5; possibly TRBD1 for D (5 bases). Germline CDR1 is SGHAT and CDR2 is FQNNGV. V gave up 5 bases and J gave up 9 bases, with 16 bases separating them. This CDR3 region has 13 residues. The CDR3 DNA follows: TGTGCCAGCAGCAAGGGGCCCAACGAGGCCCAGTACTTC. It translates to CASSKGPNEAQYF.

The rearrangement joins TRBV5-1 to TRBJ2-7; 8 nucleotides match TRBD2. The CDR3 is 13 residues long. V trimming: 2 bases; J trimming: 3 bases; junction bases outside the gene matches: 1. Germline-derived CDR1 and CDR2 are SGHRS and YFSETQ. The CDR3: CASSFSGSYEQYF. CDR3 bases: TGCGCCAGCAGCTTCAGCGGGAGCTACGAGCAGTACTTC.

A few counts support this clonotype. The chain employs TRBV11-2 and TRBJ1-1, with TRBD1 identical over 7 bases. The junction had 8 bases not matched to a gene; V was cut back by 6 bases and J by 1 base. The CDR3 sequence is 15 residues long. Germline values: CDR1 SGHAT, CDR2 FQNNGV. The CDR3 sequence: CASSPGQAGNTEAFF. The CDR3 DNA reads as TGTGCCAGCAGTCCCGGACAGGCGGGGAACACTGAAGCTTTCTTT.

The V gene is TRBV5-1, the J gene TRBJ2-7; D is ambiguous. This CDR3 is built from 16 residues. The V end was cut by 0 bases, the J end by 7 bases, with 20 bases between. In germline, CDR1 is SGHRS, CDR2 YFSETQ. DNA of the CDR3: TGCGCCAGCAGCTTGGAGGCGGTCGGACCACTTGCTGAGCAGTACTTC. Amino acids: CASSLEAVGPLAEQYF.

The genes are TRBV7-2 and TRBJ2-7; 7 bases match TRBD1. Germline assignment: CDR1 SGHTA and CDR2 FQGNSA. The CDR3 runs 15 residues. J gave up 2 bases and V 5 bases, and 9 bases lay outside the gene matches. The DNA of the CDR3 is TGTGCCAGCAGCGCCGAGGGACAGAACCCCTACGAGCAGTACTTC. It codes for CASSAEGQNPYEQYF. Variable domain in full (rest from reference TRBV7-2 and TRBJ2-7): GAGVSQSPSNKVTEKGKDVELRCDPISGHTALYWYRQSLGQGLEFLIYFQGNSAPDKSGLPSDRFSAERTGGSVSTLTIQRTQQEDSAVYLCASSAEGQNPYEQYFGPGTRLTVT.

This clonotype was detected only a few times. The V and J genes are TRBV7-6 and TRBJ1-1; D not certain. V was cut by 2 bases and J by 0 bases, with 10 bases left in between. The V gene's germline CDR1 is SGHVS and CDR2 FNYEAQ. The CDR3 loop spans 15 amino acids. CDR3 sequence (DNA): TGTGCCAGCAGCTTATCAGATATGATGAACACTGAAGCTTTCTTT. This translates into CASSLSDMMNTEAFF.

This chain connects TRBV7-2 to TRBJ1-2, with D hard to call. The germline CDR1 and CDR2 sequences are SGHTA and FQGNSA. V was shortened by 4 bases and J by 1 base, with 13 bases between the two germline ends. The CDR3 is 15 amino acids. The CDR3, as DNA: TGTGCCAGCAGCTACCCGTATGGAGATAACTATGGCTACACCTTC. This translates into CASSYPYGDNYGYTF.

This clonotype was seen more than once but under ten times. The V and J genes are TRBV12-3 or TRBV12-4 and TRBJ2-7; D gene unclear. CDR3 length: 13 residues. V lost 8 bases and J lost 2, with 13 bases in between. The DNA of the CDR3 is TGTGCCAGCTCCGGAACAGCGCCCTACGAGCAGTACTTC. Translating gives CASSGTAPYEQYF.

This clonotype was counted a few times. V usage is TRBV30 and J usage is TRBJ2-7; D not resolved. Between the trimmed V and J ends, which lost 0 bases and 5 bases, there was a span of 2 bases. The CDR3 is made up of 10 amino acids. Germline V gives CDR1 GTSNPN, CDR2 SVGIG (reference sequence). Here the CDR3 reads CAWSVNEQYF. CDR3 nucleotide sequence: TGTGCCTGGAGTGTGAACGAGCAGTACTTC.

The sample holds a few counts of this clonotype. The chain joins TRBV4-1 to TRBJ2-7; 8 nucleotides agree with TRBD1. The CDR3 has 15 amino acids. Germline values: CDR1 MGHRA, CDR2 YSYEKL. J lost 2 bases, V lost 0 bases, and 3 bases had no gene match. The CDR3 sequence is CASSQEDRDAYEQYF. CDR3 nucleotides: TGCGCCAGCAGCCAAGAGGACAGGGACGCCTACGAGCAGTACTTC.

This clonotype was picked up a small number of times. The genes are TRBV5-1 and TRBJ2-7, with TRBD1 matching 8 bases. This CDR3 is built from 14 residues. V was clipped by 4 bases and J by 1 base; unmatched bases: 4. Germline CDR1 SGHRS, CDR2 YFSETQ. CDR3 bases: TGCGCCAGCAGCGGAGGACAGGGATCCTACGAGCAGTACTTC. It specifies CASSGGQGSYEQYF. The variable domain in full, with the rest retrieved from reference TRBV5-1 and TRBJ2-7, is KAGVTQTPRYLIKTRGQQVTLSCSPISGHRSVSWYQQTPGQGLQFLFEYFSETQRNKGNFPGRFSGRQFSNSRSEMNVSTLELGDSALYLCASSGGQGSYEQYFGPGTRLTVT.

The chain employs TRBV27 and TRBJ2-7; 7 bases align to TRBD2. CDR1 and CDR2 (germline): MNHEY, SMNVEV (reference sequence). V lost 3 bases, J lost 1 base, and 6 bases stayed unmatched. This CDR3 comprises 15 residues. The CDR3 sequence: CASSLVGGSSYEQYF. The CDR3 coding sequence is TGTGCCAGCAGTTTGGTTGGCGGGAGTTCCTACGAGCAGTACTTC.